Shown below are 21 T cell receptor beta chains from a single sample sequenced in a study of shared clonotypes between healthy human individuals. Measured with immunoSEQ multiplex PCR; TCRdb has only the in-frame clones, and not every one. The sample has some 630,000 clones, about 95% seen once. The naive CD8 subset, CD45RO-negative cells positively selected for CCR7, excluded terminally differentiated effector memory CD45RA+ cells. Sequenced: naive CD8+ T cells sorted from blood. The receptors were sampled from a woman in her twenties or thirties in good health.

CDR3 in amino acids: CASSSPDTNNEQFF. DNA for the CDR3: TGTGCCAGCAGCTCTCCCGACACTAACAATGAGCAGTTCTTC. V usage is TRBV7-9 and J usage is TRBJ2-1, with D unresolved. The CDR3 sequence is 14 residues long. Germline loops: CDR1 SEHNR, CDR2 FQNEAQ (reference sequence). With 4 bases removed from V and 5 bases from J, the gap between germline ends came to 12 bases. The full variable domain, completed using reference TRBV7-9 and TRBJ2-1, is DTGVSQNPRHKITKRGQNVTFRCDPISEHNRLYWYRQTLGQGPEFLTYFQNEAQLEKSRLLSDRFSAERPKGSFSTLEIQRTEQGDSAMYLCASSSPDTNNEQFFGPGTRLTVL.

The chain uses TRBV11-1 and TRBJ2-3, with TRBD2 matching over 8 bases. J lost 3 bases, V lost 5 bases, and 13 bases had no gene match. The CDR3 totals 17 residues. Germline V gene lookup returns CDR1 SGHAT and CDR2 FQDESV (reference sequence). The CDR3 bases are TGTGCCAGCAGCCAGCGGGGTCCGGGAGGGCCGACAGATACGCAGTATTTT. It yields the protein CASSQRGPGGPTDTQYF. Full variable domain (outside the CDR3, taken from reference TRBV11-1 and TRBJ2-3): EAEVAQSPRYKITEKSQAVAFWCDPISGHATLYWYRQILGQGPELLVQFQDESVVDDSQLPKDRFSAERLKGVDSTLKIQPAELGDSAMYLCASSQRGPGGPTDTQYFGPGTRLTVL.

This chain links TRBV4-2 with TRBJ2-1; D may correspond to TRBD1 or TRBD2 (5 bases each). The CDR3 runs to 14 residues. V was clipped by 0 bases and J by 4 bases, with 7 bases between them. Per the germline V gene, CDR1 is LGHNA and CDR2 is YNFKEQ. CDR3 protein: CASSQDGGYNEQFF. The CDR3 nucleotides are TGTGCCAGCAGCCAAGATGGGGGATACAATGAGCAGTTCTTC.

The chain employs TRBV9 and TRBJ2-1, with 7 bases matching TRBD2. CDR3 length: 13 amino acids. Germline V gene lookup returns CDR1 SGDLS and CDR2 YYNGEE. Trimming removed 7 bases from V and 5 bases from J; junction bases left unmatched: 6. CDR3 region: CASGASGDNEQFF. CDR3 DNA: TGTGCCAGCGGAGCTAGCGGCGACAATGAGCAGTTCTTC.

This rearrangement joins TRBV28 to TRBJ2-5, with 10 bases identical to TRBD1. Germline V gene data show CDR1 as MDHEN and CDR2 as SYDVKM. V lost 6 bases and J lost 5; bases outside the gene matches: 9. The CDR3 contains 15 residues. The CDR3 DNA reads TGTGCCAGCAGCTTGACAGGGGGCGGCCTGGAGACCCAGTACTTC. This codes for CASSLTGGGLETQYF.

This clone has just one count. The CDR3 region has the DNA TGTGCCAGCCTGCTTCGTGGGGAAGAAGGCAAAAACATTCAGTACTTC. Translating it yields CASLLRGEEGKNIQYF. This chain uses TRBV2 with TRBJ2-4; D is unresolved. The ends were cut back, 8 bases at V and 3 bases at J, with 20 bases in the middle. The CDR3 is made up of 16 amino acids. Germline loops: CDR1 SNHLY, CDR2 FYNNEI.

V is TRBV7-2 and J is TRBJ2-1; D may be TRBD1 or TRBD2 (5 bases each). CDR3 length: 16 residues. With 5 bases removed from V and 8 bases from J, the gap between germline ends came to 22 bases. Germline loops: CDR1 SGHTA, CDR2 FQGNSA. In nucleotides, the CDR3 is TGTGCCAGCAGCGTACAACGGGACCCGGGTCGGGATGAGCAGTTCTTC. Encoded protein: CASSVQRDPGRDEQFF.

The chain is built from TRBV7-9 and TRBJ2-3; 8 bases are a match to TRBD2. CDR1 SEHNR and CDR2 FQNEAQ come from the germline V gene (reference sequence). This CDR3 contains 15 residues. Losses at the gene ends were 0 bases for V and 2 bases for J; bases not matched to a gene: 1. The CDR3 spells CASSLASGNTDTQYF. The CDR3, as DNA: TGTGCCAGCAGCTTAGCTAGCGGGAACACAGATACGCAGTATTTT.

The chain carries TRBV7-9 and TRBJ2-7; 8 nucleotides align to TRBD2. J gave up 3 bases and V 4 bases, and 11 bases lay outside the gene matches. CDR1 is SEHNR, CDR2 FQNEAQ, per germline (reference sequence). The CDR3 consists of 16 residues. CDR3 in DNA: TGTGCCAGCAGCTCTGACGGGGGGGCCGAAGTCTACGAGCAGTACTTC. Translating gives CASSSDGGAEVYEQYF.

The rearrangement links TRBV13 to TRBJ1-1; D is undetermined. Trimming pared 4 bases from V and 1 base from J, leaving 10 bases between. Germline V CDR1 and CDR2: PRHDT, FYEKMQ (reference sequence). This CDR3 region has 14 residues. CDR3 coding DNA: TGTGCCAGCAGCTCACAGAATCCGAACACTGAAGCTTTCTTT. Translated, it gives CASSSQNPNTEAFF. Using reference TRBV13 and TRBJ1-1 for the parts outside the CDR3, the full variable domain is AAGVIQSPRHLIKEKRETATLKCYPIPRHDTVYWYQQGPGQDPQFLISFYEKMQSDKGSIPDRFSAQQFSDYHSELNMSSLELGDSALYFCASSSQNPNTEAFFGQGTRLTVV.

The V gene is TRBV5-1, the J gene TRBJ1-1; D is unclear. The V end was cut by 5 bases, the J end by 1 base, with 15 bases between. Germline CDR1 and CDR2: SGHRS and YFSETQ. This CDR3 comprises 15 residues. CDR3 nucleotide sequence: TGCGCCAGCAGGGGATACGGCACCACGAACACTGAAGCTTTCTTT. This translates into CASRGYGTTNTEAFF.

This chain uses TRBV5-6 with TRBJ2-3; 9 nucleotides match TRBD2. The V segment lost 4 bases and the J segment 5 bases; nucleotides outside the gene matches: 11. This CDR3 is built from 16 residues. Germline CDR1 SGHDT, CDR2 YYEEEE. The CDR3 spells CASSLALAGVGDTQYF. The CDR3 DNA sequence: TGTGCCAGCAGCCTGGCATTAGCGGGAGTTGGAGATACGCAGTATTTT.

The gene calls are TRBV6-4 and TRBJ2-1; TRBD2 agrees at 7 bases. V shed 3 bases and J 0 bases; nucleotides not matched to a gene: 5. This CDR3 has 16 amino acids. Germline V gene sequence: CDR1 MRHNA, CDR2 SNTAGT. CDR3 sequence reads: CASSESSGGSYNEQFF. CDR3 sequence (DNA): TGTGCCAGCAGTGAGTCTAGCGGAGGCTCCTACAATGAGCAGTTCTTC.

The chain links TRBV30 to TRBJ2-1; D call uncertain. The CDR3 is made up of 11 amino acids. CDR1 is GTSNPN, CDR2 SVGIG, per germline (reference sequence). V gave up 6 bases and J gave up 14 bases, with 17 bases separating them. In DNA, the CDR3 is TGTGCCTGCTGTACAGATCACCCAAAGTTCTTC. It specifies CACCTDHPKFF.

This rearrangement joins TRBV5-1 to TRBJ1-1, with 7 bases lining up with TRBD1. V dropped 4 bases and J dropped 3; count of bases not matched to a gene: 9. The CDR3 totals 15 residues. In germline, CDR1 is SGHRS, CDR2 YFSETQ. The CDR3: CASSPLQGMDTEAFF. CDR3 sequence (DNA): TGCGCCAGCAGCCCTTTACAGGGGATGGACACTGAAGCTTTCTTT.

A few counts support this clone. The chain employs TRBV28 and TRBJ1-5; TRBD1 might be the D (5 bases). The germline V gene encodes CDR1 MDHEN and CDR2 SYDVKM. The CDR3 has 13 amino acids. Trimming left V 1 base short and J 6 bases short, with 7 bases between. CDR3: CASSLLGVQPQHF. Here the CDR3 DNA reads TGTGCCAGCAGTTTATTGGGGGTTCAGCCCCAGCATTTT.

This clone came up once. V gene TRBV28 combines with J gene TRBJ1-2, with TRBD1 matching over 10 bases. The CDR3 runs to 15 residues. CDR1 is MDHEN and CDR2 is SYDVKM in the germline V gene. Trimming at V came to 5 bases and at J to 2 bases, leaving 5 bases not matched to a gene. This chain's CDR3 is CASSVVGQGNYGYTF. CDR3 DNA: TGTGCCAGCAGTGTCGTGGGACAGGGGAACTATGGCTACACCTTC.

The rearrangement uses TRBV27 and TRBJ2-2, with unresolved D. V was pared by 6 bases and J by 5 bases, with 10 bases between. Germline CDR1 and CDR2: MNHEY and SMNVEV (reference sequence). The CDR3 covers 13 residues. CDR3 sequence: CASRAGFTGELFF. Written as DNA, the CDR3 is TGTGCCAGCAGGGCAGGTTTTACCGGGGAGCTGTTTTTT.

The CDR3 DNA reads TGTGCCAGCAGCTTAGTAGGGGTGGACTACGAGCAGTACTTC. This gives the protein CASSLVGVDYEQYF. The V and J genes are TRBV7-9 and TRBJ2-7; D possibly corresponds to TRBD1 (5 bases). Germline values: CDR1 SEHNR, CDR2 FQNEAQ (reference sequence). Trimming took 1 base from V and 3 from J, leaving 10 bases between them. CDR3 size: 14 residues.

This chain links TRBV5-4 with TRBJ2-5; D is unclear. Deletions cut 6 bases from V and 0 bases from J, with 6 bases between. Germline CDR1 and CDR2: SGHNT and YYREEE (reference sequence). This CDR3 spans 12 amino acids. CDR3 in DNA: TGTGCCAGCAACAGTAACCAAGAGACCCAGTACTTC. Translated: CASNSNQETQYF.

The rearrangement uses TRBV14 and TRBJ1-2, with TRBD1 identical over 8 bases. V lost 4 bases, J lost 2 bases, and 3 bases stayed unmatched. Germline CDR1 and CDR2: SGHDN and FVKESK. This CDR3 contains 14 residues. CDR3 amino acids: CASSLRTGNYGYTF. The CDR3 DNA follows: TGTGCCAGCAGCCTCCGGACAGGGAACTATGGCTACACCTTC.